This record covers a single TCR beta chain. The antigen remains undetermined. The repertoire was sequenced with immunoSEQ multiplex PCR; TCRdb's copy has only in-frame clones and lacks some. The data show some 2.4 million clones, with roughly 93% seen just once and about 0.34% held by the top ten. The data originate from a study of shared clonotypes between healthy human individuals. Deletions cut 7 bases from V and 0 bases from J, with 16 bases between. The CDR3 runs to 15 residues. Germline V gene sequence: CDR1 SNHLY, CDR2 FYNNEI. The study, taken as a whole, reports: Generation of non-shared clonotypes was less probable than generation of clonotypes shared by all four donors.

The sample taken for sequencing was naive CD4+ T cells from PBMCs. Described subset: CD45RA+ positively selected. The TCR originated in a man aged 18 to 29 in good health. Some clones in this sample may be carry-over from other donors' samples. The chain is built from TRBV2 and TRBJ2-7; D tentatively reads TRBD1 or TRBD2 (5 bases each). The CDR3 DNA sequence: TGTGCCAGCACCAGGGACGGCTCAAGCTCCTACGAGCAGTACTTC. It yields the protein CASTRDGSSSYEQYF. The whole variable domain, remainder taken from reference TRBV2 and TRBJ2-7, is EPEVTQTPSHQVTQMGQEVILRCVPISNHLYFYWYRQILGQKVEFLVSFYNNEISEKSEIFDDQFSVERPDGSNFTLKIRSTKLEDSAMYFCASTRDGSSSYEQYFGPGTRLTVT.